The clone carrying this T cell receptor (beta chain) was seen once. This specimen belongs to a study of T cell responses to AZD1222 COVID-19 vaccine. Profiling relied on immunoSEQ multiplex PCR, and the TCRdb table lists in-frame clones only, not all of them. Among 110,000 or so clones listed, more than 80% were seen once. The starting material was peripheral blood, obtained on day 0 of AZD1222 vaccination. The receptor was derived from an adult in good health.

CDR3 region: CASSSGTGTGELFF. The CDR3 nucleotides are TGTGCCAGCAGTTCCGGGACAGGAACCGGGGAGCTGTTTTTT. The chain employs TRBV11-3 and TRBJ2-2, with 8 bases identical to TRBD1. Trimming took 6 bases from V and 5 from J; bases not matched to a gene: 5. Germline V gene lookup returns CDR1 SGHNT and CDR2 YENEEA. The CDR3 contains 14 residues.